This TCR beta chain was sequenced in a study of blood T cells in healthy people across ages. Study conclusions and caveats: Both higher diversity and more naive CD4+ cells marked long-lived donors when set against aged donors.

Comments on this clonotype: Its matching antigen is unknown.

A second 7 to 11 cycle PCR used barcoded and J-beta primers. Tagging of each cDNA molecule was performed by a template-switch adaptor with 12 random nucleotides. TCRdb ran MiXCR on the 5' RACE reads and lists one entry per CDR3 protein. The sample has about 1.8 million distinct CDR3 sequences; around 50% are singletons. V lost 2 bases and J lost 0; bases outside the gene matches: 11. The CDR3 runs to 18 residues. Germline V gives CDR1 LGHNA, CDR2 YSLEER. This sequence originates from a woman in her thirties or forties in good health. The sample consisted of blood. V is TRBV4-3 and J is TRBJ2-3; 7 bases fit TRBD2. The DNA for the CDR3 is TGCGCCAGCAGCCAACTCCTTACTAGCGCATCTAGCACAGATACGCAGTATTTT. This translates into CASSQLLTSASSTDTQYF.